This section outlines one T cell receptor (beta chain) sequence together with its context. The sample originates from a study of blood T cell repertoires in COVID-19. In germline, CDR1 is SGHTS, CDR2 YDEGEE. CDR3 size: 14 residues. V shed 7 bases and J shed 8 bases, with 19 bases lying between them. Per the original data handling: Quantification of nucleated cells was approximated via reference gene primer amplification. TCRdb's table, derived via immunoSEQ multiplex PCR, lists solely in-frame clones and lacks some. V, J and clone size were drawn from that table, and D and trimming were deduced from the DNA. The table has about 160,000 clones, approximately 80% seen once.

Sequences were obtained from peripheral blood. The sequence derives from an elderly woman with active or convalescent COVID-19. The chain carries TRBV5-8 and TRBJ2-1; D gene ambiguous. The CDR3 DNA is TGTGCCAGCGGCCGCCCACCCATCGTCGATGAGCAGTTCTTC. Translating it yields CASGRPPIVDEQFF.